The present TCR beta chain was sequenced within a study of shared clonotypes between healthy human individuals. Overall study: The plates for each donor numbered three CD4 naive, three CD4 memory, two CD8 naive and one CD8 memory. Study outcomes and limitations: The study generally estimated greater richness for naive than memory subsets. About 5% of naive CD4 clonotypes were shared across several donors.

CD45RO-negative CD8 cells positively selected for CCR7 made up the naive population, which excluded terminally differentiated effector memory CD45RA+ cells. V lost 2 bases to trimming and J lost 4 bases, with 14 bases between them. The CDR3 runs to 15 residues. Per the germline V gene, CDR1 is SGHTA and CDR2 is FQGTGA. Across several immunoSEQ plates, the genomic DNA of each subset was split evenly. Repertoires were generated with immunoSEQ multiplex PCR, while TCRdb's copy carries only in-frame clones and drops some. The sample shows around 2.1 million clones, just over 90% of them seen only once. As to this clone: No antigen is known for it.

The chain links TRBV7-3 to TRBJ2-5; D is possibly TRBD1 (6 bases). The sequenced material came from naive CD8+ T cells from PBMCs. The sequence derives from a man aged 18 to 30 in good health. Some clones in this sample may be carry-over from other donors' samples. The CDR3 bases are TGTGCCAGCAGCTTATTTCCAGGGGACCGAGAGACCCAGTACTTC. This translates into CASSLFPGDRETQYF.